This record covers a single T cell receptor (beta chain). Antigen: not known. In TCRdb, the 5' RACE reads were re-called with MiXCR into one record per CDR3 protein. This sample has around 320,000 distinct CDR3 sequences, with 15% to 20% found just once. This CDR3 spans 13 amino acids. Deletions cut 6 bases from V and 7 bases from J, with 13 bases between. These data originate in a study of T-cell memory formation after mild COVID-19. Overall study: The TCR clusters were mostly specific to one donor. Whole-study findings and limits: Pre-infection memory held some responding clones, suggesting pre-existing cross-reactive T cells responded. CD4+ contracting clones lay mainly in CM and EM, CD8+ ones in EMRA.

The rearrangement links TRBV12-3 or TRBV12-4 to TRBJ2-1; D could derive from TRBD1 or TRBD2 (5 bases each). The receptor was isolated from a man between 18 and 35 years old who had mild COVID-19 (a few samples of this study predate the infection). Cell type and time point are not known. The sample was PBMCs or a T cell subset sorted from them (not recorded which). The CDR3 protein is CASSRDPWNEQFF. As DNA, the CDR3 is TGTGCCAGCAGCCGGGACCCCTGGAATGAGCAGTTCTTC.